Only a few counts were recorded for the clone carrying this T cell receptor (beta chain). The data are from a study of beta chain features in type 1 diabetes. Expressed TCRB transcripts got sequenced, as all isolated RNA was reverse transcribed. Clones were read by immunoSEQ multiplex PCR, and TCRdb kept only the in-frame ones, dropping some. Among about 470,000 clones listed, around 28% were seen once. The specimen sequenced was naive CD4+ T cells from blood. The origin of this receptor is a man between 18 and 35 years old in good health.

CDR3 residues: CASSPRTAQSTDTQYF. CDR3 DNA sequence: TGTGCCAGCAGCCCACGGACAGCCCAAAGCACAGATACGCAGTATTTT. V gene TRBV14 combines with J gene TRBJ2-3, with D possibly TRBD1 on 6 matching bases. Germline CDR1 SGHDN, CDR2 FVKESK. CDR3 length equals 16 residues. V was trimmed by 4 bases and J by 0 bases, leaving 14 bases between them.